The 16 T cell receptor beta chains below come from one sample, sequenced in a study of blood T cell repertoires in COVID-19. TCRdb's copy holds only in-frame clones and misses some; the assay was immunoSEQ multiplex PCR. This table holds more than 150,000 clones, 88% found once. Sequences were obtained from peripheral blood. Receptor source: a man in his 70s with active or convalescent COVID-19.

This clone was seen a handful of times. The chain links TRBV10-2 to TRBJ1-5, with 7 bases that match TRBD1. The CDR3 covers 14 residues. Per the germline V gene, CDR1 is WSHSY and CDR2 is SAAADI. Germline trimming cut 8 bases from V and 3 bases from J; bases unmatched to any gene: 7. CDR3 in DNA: TGCGCCAGCTCCCCCGGGACAGTCAATCAGCCCCAGCATTTT. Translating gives CASSPGTVNQPQHF.

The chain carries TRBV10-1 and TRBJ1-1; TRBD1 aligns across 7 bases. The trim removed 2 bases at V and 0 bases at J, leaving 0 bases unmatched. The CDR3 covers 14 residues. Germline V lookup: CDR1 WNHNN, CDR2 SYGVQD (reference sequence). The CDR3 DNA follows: TGCGCCAGCAGTGAGCAGGGGGTGAACACTGAAGCTTTCTTT. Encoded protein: CASSEQGVNTEAFF.

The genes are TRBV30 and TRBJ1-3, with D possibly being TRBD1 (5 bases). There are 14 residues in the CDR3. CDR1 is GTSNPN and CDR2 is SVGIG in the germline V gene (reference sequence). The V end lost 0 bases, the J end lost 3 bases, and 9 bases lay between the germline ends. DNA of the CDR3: TGTGCCTGGAGTGTACAGGTTGTTGGAAACACCATATATTTT. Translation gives CAWSVQVVGNTIYF.

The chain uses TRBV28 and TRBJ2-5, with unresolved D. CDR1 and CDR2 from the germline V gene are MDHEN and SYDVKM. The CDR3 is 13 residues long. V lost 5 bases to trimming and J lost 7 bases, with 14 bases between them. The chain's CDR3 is CASSTSTSGTQYF. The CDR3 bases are TGTGCCAGCAGTACATCCACTTCGGGGACCCAGTACTTC.

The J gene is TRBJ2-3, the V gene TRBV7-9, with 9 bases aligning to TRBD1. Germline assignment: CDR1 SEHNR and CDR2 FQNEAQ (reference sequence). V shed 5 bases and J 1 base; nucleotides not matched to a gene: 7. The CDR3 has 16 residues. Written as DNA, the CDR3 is TGTGCCAGCAGCGGTACAGGGGGCGCCGGCACAGATACGCAGTATTTT. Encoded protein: CASSGTGGAGTDTQYF.

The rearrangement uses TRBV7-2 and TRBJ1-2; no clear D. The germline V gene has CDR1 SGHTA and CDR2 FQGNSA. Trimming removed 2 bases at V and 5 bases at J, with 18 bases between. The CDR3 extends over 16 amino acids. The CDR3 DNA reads TGTGCCAGCAGCTTATCGTGGGCAGTCCTTGGGTATGGCTACACCTTC. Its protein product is CASSLSWAVLGYGYTF.

This CDR3 is CASSSDRDNYGYTF. The CDR3 DNA reads TGTGCCAGCAGTTCGGACAGGGACAACTATGGCTACACCTTC. This rearrangement joins TRBV6-6 to TRBJ1-2, with 8 bases that match TRBD1. The CDR3 loop spans 14 amino acids. Germline-derived CDR1 and CDR2 are MNHNY and SVGAGI (reference sequence). The V and J ends lost 4 bases and 2 bases, in that order; junction bases with no gene match: 3.

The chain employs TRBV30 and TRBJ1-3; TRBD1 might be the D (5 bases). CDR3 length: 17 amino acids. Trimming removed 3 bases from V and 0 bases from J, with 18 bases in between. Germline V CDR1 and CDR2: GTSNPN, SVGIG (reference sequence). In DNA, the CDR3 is TGTGCCTGGAGACAATACCTAGGGGCAGTCTCTGGAAACACCATATATTTT. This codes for CAWRQYLGAVSGNTIYF. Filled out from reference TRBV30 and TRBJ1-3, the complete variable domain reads SQTIHQWPATLVQPVGSPLSLECTVEGTSNPNLYWYRQAAGRGLQLLFYSVGIGQISSEVPQNLSASRPQDRQFILSSKKLLLSDSGFYLCAWRQYLGAVSGNTIYFGEGSWLTVV.

The chain's CDR3 is CASSPLIGYQETQYF. CDR3 in DNA: TGTGCCAGCAGTCCCCTGATCGGGTATCAAGAGACCCAGTACTTC. The J gene is TRBJ2-5, the V gene TRBV27; D call uncertain. The CDR3 is 15 residues long. Germline V lookup: CDR1 MNHEY, CDR2 SMNVEV (reference sequence). The germline V and J ends were trimmed by 5 bases and 2 bases, with 15 bases remaining between them.

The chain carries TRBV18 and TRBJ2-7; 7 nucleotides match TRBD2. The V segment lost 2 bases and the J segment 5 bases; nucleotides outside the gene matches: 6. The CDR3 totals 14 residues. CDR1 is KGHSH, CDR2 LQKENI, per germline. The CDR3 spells CASSPSGRAHEQYF. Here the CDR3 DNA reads TGTGCCAGCTCACCAAGTGGGAGGGCCCACGAGCAGTACTTC.

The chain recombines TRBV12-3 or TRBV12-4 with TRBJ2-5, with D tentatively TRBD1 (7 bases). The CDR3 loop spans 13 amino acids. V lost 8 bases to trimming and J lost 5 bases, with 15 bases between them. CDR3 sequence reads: CASCLATGETQYF. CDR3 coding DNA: TGTGCCAGCTGTCTAGCGACAGGGGAGACCCAGTACTTC.

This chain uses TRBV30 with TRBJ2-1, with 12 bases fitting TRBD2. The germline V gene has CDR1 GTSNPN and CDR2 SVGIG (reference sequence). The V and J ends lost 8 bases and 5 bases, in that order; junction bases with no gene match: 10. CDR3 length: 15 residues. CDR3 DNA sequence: TGTGCCGCCCGCCGACTAGCGGGGGAGCACAATGAGCAGTTCTTC. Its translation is CAARRLAGEHNEQFF.

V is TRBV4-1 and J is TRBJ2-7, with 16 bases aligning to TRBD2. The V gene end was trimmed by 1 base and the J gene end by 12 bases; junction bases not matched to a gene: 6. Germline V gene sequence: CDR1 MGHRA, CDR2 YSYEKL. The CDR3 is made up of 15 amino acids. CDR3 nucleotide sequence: TGCGCCAGCAGCCAAGCCGGGACTAGCGGGGGGGCTTTGTACTTC. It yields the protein CASSQAGTSGGALYF.

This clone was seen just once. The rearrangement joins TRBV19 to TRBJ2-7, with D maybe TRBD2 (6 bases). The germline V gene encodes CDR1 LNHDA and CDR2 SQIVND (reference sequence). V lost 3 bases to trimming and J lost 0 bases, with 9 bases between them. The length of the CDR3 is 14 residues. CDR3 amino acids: CASSIRGSSYEQYF. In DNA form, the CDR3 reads TGTGCCAGTAGTATCCGGGGGAGCTCCTACGAGCAGTACTTC.

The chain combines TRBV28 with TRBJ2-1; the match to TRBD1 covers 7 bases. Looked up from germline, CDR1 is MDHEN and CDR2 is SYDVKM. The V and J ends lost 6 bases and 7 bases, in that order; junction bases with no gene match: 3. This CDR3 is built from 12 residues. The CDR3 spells CASSLRGNEQFF. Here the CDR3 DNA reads TGTGCCAGCAGCCTCAGGGGGAATGAGCAGTTCTTC.

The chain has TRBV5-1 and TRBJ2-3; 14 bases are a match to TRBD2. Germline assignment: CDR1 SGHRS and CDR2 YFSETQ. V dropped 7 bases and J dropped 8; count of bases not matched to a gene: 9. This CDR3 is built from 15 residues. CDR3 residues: CASGTSGSPQGTQYF. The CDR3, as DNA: TGCGCCAGCGGGACTAGCGGGAGTCCCCAAGGTACGCAGTATTTT.